A selection of T cell receptor beta chains follows, all from one sample in a study of metastatic and nonmetastatic thyroid tumors. TCRdb reprocessed the PCR reads using MiXCR. The sample holds tens of thousands of clones, 20% to 25% seen once. The sequenced sample was tumor tissue. These receptors came from a female donor with papillary thyroid cancer or a benign thyroid nodule (not recorded which). Some clones in this sample may be carry-over from other donors' samples. Each CDR3 is given with its conserved first and last residue. D genes are given only for firm matches. Part of the rows lack a size; the others show once, few, many or a class for expanded clones.

>TRBV18|TRBJ1-2|many|TRBD1
TGTGCCAGCTCATCGACCGGGACAGACTATGGCTACACCTTC
CASSSTGTDYGYTF
>TRBV7-8|TRBJ2-1|NA|NA
TGTGCCAGCAGCTTGGCGGGCTCCTACAATGAGCAGTTCTTC
CASSLAGSYNEQFF
>TRBV5-1|TRBJ1-3|few|NA
TGCGCCAGCAGCTTGGACTTTAGAAACACCATATATTTT
CASSLDFRNTIYF
>TRBV24-1|TRBJ2-2|few|NA
TGTGCCACCTGGGACCCGAACACCGGGGAGCTGTTTTTT
CATWDPNTGELFF
>TRBV20-1|TRBJ1-2|few|TRBD1
TGCAGTGCTAGTCGCGACAGGGTCGACTACACCTTC
CSASRDRVDYTF
>TRBV28|TRBJ1-1|NA|NA
TGTGCCAGCAGTTTAAGGGGAGGCACTGAAGCTTTCTTT
CASSLRGGTEAFF
>TRBV20-1|TRBJ2-1|many|NA
TGCAGTGCTCAGAGGACTACGCTTTACAATGAGCAGTTCTTC
CSAQRTTLYNEQFF
>TRBV11-1|TRBJ1-2|NA|NA
TGTGCCAGCAGCTTAGTCAGAAACTATGGCTACACCTTC
CASSLVRNYGYTF
>TRBV7-8|TRBJ1-6|many|NA
TGTGCCAGCAGCGAATCCCACGGGGGTAGAAATTCACCCCTCCACTTT
CASSESHGGRNSPLHF
>TRBV27|TRBJ1-6|many|NA
TGTGCCAGCAGTCGGGACTTTTCGAGCTCCTATAATTCACCCCTCCACTTT
CASSRDFSSSYNSPLHF
>TRBV9|TRBJ2-3|many|NA
TGTGCCAGCAGCGTGGCTGGCGCGGCTAGCACAGATACGCAGTATTTT
CASSVAGAASTDTQYF
>TRBV18|TRBJ2-7|once|TRBD1
TGTGCCAGCTCACCACCACAGGGGGCTCCCGAGCAGTACTTC
CASSPPQGAPEQYF
>TRBV12-5|TRBJ2-3|NA|NA
TGTGCTAGTGGTTATTCTAGGTTTGTTGATACAGATACGCAGTATTTT
CASGYSRFVDTDTQYF
>TRBV2|TRBJ1-1|few|NA
TGTGCCAGCAGTGGTAACAGGAACACTGAAGCTTTCTTT
CASSGNRNTEAFF
>TRBV6-2/TRBV6-3|TRBJ2-3|NA|NA
TGTGCCAGTACAAAGGGGACCCACACGGATACGAAGTATTTT
CASTKGTHTDTKYF
>TRBV20-1|TRBJ1-4|NA|TRBD1
TGCAGTGCAACAGGGGGCAGTGTTTCTAATGAAAAACTGTTTTTT
CSATGGSVSNEKLFF
>TRBV6-5|TRBJ1-2|many|TRBD1
TGTGCCAGCAGTTACGTGATCGGGACAGACTATGGCTACACCTTC
CASSYVIGTDYGYTF
>TRBV24-1|TRBJ2-7|NA|TRBD1
TGTGCCACCATTGAAACCGACAGGGCCGAGCAGTACTTC
CATIETDRAEQYF
>TRBV28|TRBJ2-7|many|TRBD1
TGTGCCAGCAGTTTTGCAGTAGGACAGGTGGTACACGAGCAGTACTTC
CASSFAVGQVVHEQYF
>TRBV4-1|TRBJ2-1|once|NA
TGCGCCAGCAGCCAAGATGGGGGTTTCTACAATGAGCAGTTCTTC
CASSQDGGFYNEQFF
>TRBV28|TRBJ1-2|many|NA
TGTGCCAGCAGTCCATTTACTGGTAACTATGGCTACACCTTC
CASSPFTGNYGYTF
>TRBV2|TRBJ1-6|many|TRBD1
TGTGCCAGCAGTGAGGAGGGGGCCTCCTATAATTCACCCCTCCACTTT
CASSEEGASYNSPLHF
>TRBV4-2|TRBJ1-6|few|TRBD1
TGTGCCAGCAGCCACACAGGGGAGGGCTCACCCCTCCACTTT
CASSHTGEGSPLHF
>TRBV2|TRBJ1-2|many|NA
TGTGCCAGCAGTGAAGCGGGGACTACCTATGGCTACACCTTC
CASSEAGTTYGYTF
>TRBV3-1|TRBJ1-1|NA|NA
TGTGCCAGCAGCCAAGATCTGCGAGGGAACACTGAAGCTTTCTTT
CASSQDLRGNTEAFF
>TRBV29-1|TRBJ2-7|few|TRBD2
TGCAGCGTAAAGGGGACTAGCGGGAGCTACGAGCAGTACTTC
CSVKGTSGSYEQYF
>TRBV29-1|TRBJ2-1|many|NA
TGCAGCGTTGAAGATCTGGGGCAGGGCCCCGGGCAGTTCTTC
CSVEDLGQGPGQFF
>TRBV7-6|TRBJ1-1|few|NA
TGTGCCAGTAGTGCCGGATTGAACACTGAAGCTTTCTTT
CASSAGLNTEAFF
>TRBV30|TRBJ2-3|many|NA
TGTGCCTGGAGCCCGTTAGCTGTCACAGATACGCAGTATTTT
CAWSPLAVTDTQYF
>TRBV15|TRBJ1-5|NA|NA
TGTGCCACCAGCACCGGGGATGCGAACAATCAGCCCCAGCATTTT
CATSTGDANNQPQHF
>TRBV20-1|TRBJ2-7|NA|TRBD2
TGCAGTGCTAGCAGGGCTAGCGGGAGTTACGAGCAGTACTTC
CSASRASGSYEQYF
>TRBV6-1|TRBJ1-3|few|NA
TGTGCCAGCAGTGATCGGGGGTTCTGGGGAACTTCTGGAAACACCATATATTTT
CASSDRGFWGTSGNTIYF
>TRBV18|TRBJ2-7|few|TRBD1
TGTGCCAGCTCACCAAGCGGCTCCGGTCAGGGACAGGGAGGCTACGAGCAGTACTTC
CASSPSGSGQGQGGYEQYF
>TRBV24-1|TRBJ2-1|NA|TRBD1
TGTGCCACCAGTGATACCAGGACAGGGGGCAATGAGCAGTTCTTC
CATSDTRTGGNEQFF
>TRBV9|TRBJ2-7|many|TRBD1
TGTGCCAGCAGCGAGGGACAGGGGGGCACATCGCAGTACTTC
CASSEGQGGTSQYF
>TRBV25-1|TRBJ2-7|large|TRBD2
TGTGCCAGCATAGGCTCACGGACTAGCGGGGGACACTACGAGCAGTACTTC
CASIGSRTSGGHYEQYF
>TRBV6-1|TRBJ2-7|NA|TRBD2
TGTGCCAGCGGAAGCTTAGCGGGAGGGCACGACGAGCAGTACTTC
CASGSLAGGHDEQYF
>TRBV12-3/TRBV12-4|TRBJ1-1|medium-sized|NA
TGTGCCAGCAGTGCTGGACAGAACACTGAAGCTTTCTTT
CASSAGQNTEAFF
>TRBV6-2/TRBV6-3|TRBJ2-5|few|TRBD1
TGTGCCAGCCACAGGGGGAGTCGAGAGACCCAGTACTTC
CASHRGSRETQYF
>TRBV19|TRBJ2-2|medium-sized|NA
TGTGCCAGTAGTATATACAGGGCCGGGGAGCTGTTTTTT
CASSIYRAGELFF
>TRBV11-2|TRBJ1-1|many|NA
TGTGCCAGCGTTTCGATAAGGGGACCTCTTATGAACACTGAAGCTTTCTTT
CASVSIRGPLMNTEAFF
>TRBV15|TRBJ2-7|medium-sized|TRBD2
TGTGCCACCAGCACGACTAGCGGGTTCTACGAGCAGTACTTC
CATSTTSGFYEQYF
>TRBV4-2|TRBJ2-3|NA|NA
TGTGCCAGCAGCCAAGATCGCGGAGGGCGGGATACGCAGTATTTT
CASSQDRGGRDTQYF
>TRBV20-1|TRBJ2-1|few|TRBD2
TGCAGTGCCACATGGGCTAGCGGGAGTGCGCTCTACAATGAGCAGTTCTTC
CSATWASGSALYNEQFF
>TRBV27|TRBJ2-7|many|NA
TGTGCCAGCAGTGATCTCTGGGCCACTAAATACGAGCAGTACTTC
CASSDLWATKYEQYF
>TRBV6-6|TRBJ2-3|many|TRBD2
TGTGCCAGCAGTTATATCGGCGGGAGCGGGACAGATACGCAGTATTTT
CASSYIGGSGTDTQYF
>TRBV6-4|TRBJ1-1|NA|NA
TGTGCCAGCAGCCCGGGGGGAGTTAACACTGAAGCTTTCTTT
CASSPGGVNTEAFF
>TRBV27|TRBJ2-1|NA|NA
TGTGCCAGCAGTTTATCGAATTCCTACAATGAGCAGTTCTTC
CASSLSNSYNEQFF
>TRBV29-1|TRBJ2-7|many|NA
TGCAGCGTTTTCTCATCCAACCGTTGGTACTTC
CSVFSSNRWYF
>TRBV27|TRBJ2-5|many|NA
TGTGCCAGCAGCTGGGGGGGCGAAGAGACCCAGTACTTC
CASSWGGEETQYF
>TRBV6-1|TRBJ1-1|few|NA
TGTGCCAGCAGTCGCTGGCAGGCGAACACTGAAGCTTTCTTT
CASSRWQANTEAFF
>TRBV19|TRBJ1-5|few|TRBD1
TGTGCCAGTAGTATAGCCCGACAGGGGGATCAGCCCCAGCATTTT
CASSIARQGDQPQHF
>TRBV20-1|TRBJ2-1|once|NA
TGCAGTGCTAGAGAAGGGAATGAGCAGTTCTTC
CSAREGNEQFF
>TRBV16|TRBJ1-5|many|NA
TGTGCCAGCAGCCAAGGGGGATTCAAGGAGCCCCAGCATTTT
CASSQGGFKEPQHF
>TRBV2|TRBJ1-1|NA|NA
TGTGCCAGCAGCCAGACTTACGTTTTGGGGGTGGCTTTCTTT
CASSQTYVLGVAFF
>TRBV28|TRBJ1-6|many|TRBD1
TGTGCCAGCAGTCCGACGCAGGGGGGGAATTCACCCCTCCACTTT
CASSPTQGGNSPLHF
>TRBV7-2|TRBJ2-5|many|NA
TGTGCCAGCAGCTTATACGGGGCGGGAGAGACCCAGTACTTC
CASSLYGAGETQYF
>TRBV15|TRBJ1-2|few|NA
TGTGCCACCAGCAGAGGAAGAAACTATGGCTACACCTTC
CATSRGRNYGYTF
>TRBV6-1|TRBJ2-7|medium-sized|NA
TGTGCCAGCAGCCAGGCAGGGGTCTCCTACGAGCAGTACTTC
CASSQAGVSYEQYF
>TRBV27|TRBJ2-7|NA|NA
TGTGCCAGCAGTCCCGGACTTACCTACGAGCAGTACTTC
CASSPGLTYEQYF